Included here is one TCR beta chain sequence, with context. Its antigen specificity is not known. Base qualities are not recorded, but no much larger clone differs from it by a single base. The data originate from a study of early T cells in non-severe SARS-CoV-2 infection (dated by TCRdb to the early 2020s). Regarding the study in general: Because TCR sequencing was done on bulk RNA from unsorted whole blood, the alpha and beta chains could not be paired. Study-wide conclusions, independent of this receptor: VDJdb matching was skewed toward anti-spike CD8 responses and likely underestimated virus-specific expansions by missing private and CD4 specificities.

The method was 5' RACE. The listed sequencing device is NextSeq 500. The TCR library protocol attached unique molecular identifiers to individual cDNA molecules to correct for sequencing error and PCR bias. Both TCR alpha and beta chains were sequenced, and tight co-correlation was observed between alpha and beta sequence abundances in each sample. The paper's processing steps were these. Decombinator V4 was used to perform V gene, J gene and CDR3 annotation of TCR sequences. Expanded TCRs were defined as changing significantly between any two time points under a Poisson model with p below 0.0001. TCR abundances were normalised to the total number of TCRs sequenced in each sample and reported as counts per million. MAIT TCRs were defined by TRAV1-2 paired with TRAJ12, TRAJ20 or TRAJ33, and iNKT TCRs by TRAV10 paired with TRAJ18. VDJdb, accessed 1 November 2021, was searched for CMV, EBV and SARS-CoV-2 annotated TCRs, excluding TCRs annotated for multiple antigens. Through fastp at Q25 and MiXCR, TCRdb rebuilt clones from the public reads, retaining in-frame beta chains. Identical CDR3 proteins give one entry, which carries the most common genes and DNA. TCRdb assigned the V and J calls; the authors' analysis was not used. Within this sample are approximately 57,000 distinct CDR3 sequences, with around 12% of them counted one time only. The top ten constitute under 1.5% of the sample.

Looking up the germline V gene (reference sequence) yields CDR1 SEHNR and CDR2 FQNEAQ. Trimming removed 1 base from V and 6 bases from J, leaving 10 bases between the germline ends. The CDR3 numbers 14 residues from cysteine through phenylalanine. The kept DNA is CDR3 alone, 42 bases in frame from the first base. A case-control design nested within a healthcare worker cohort in London, UK, was used, with weekly nasopharyngeal swab PCR tests and blood sampling performed. Healthcare workers were recruited during the week of the UK lockdown, between 23 and 31 March 2020, and followed weekly for up to roughly 15 weeks.

This clonotype was sampled from an adult who was a healthcare worker with PCR-confirmed SARS-CoV-2 infection or an uninfected control (not recorded which). Recombination joined TRBV7-9 with TRBJ2-1; TRBD2 is a weak D gene call, 6 bases matching. Sequenced input: whole blood. The CDR3 reads as follows: CASSLGLGGNEQFF. The nucleotide sequence reads as follows: TGTGCCAGCAGCTTAGGGCTGGGGGGCAATGAGCAGTTCTTC.